The 22 T cell receptor beta chains in this list originate from one sample, sequenced in a study of T cell repertoires in cytomegalovirus infection. MiXCR was run by TCRdb on the reads, yielding one entry per CDR3 protein. The sample holds 800,000 to 950,000 distinct CDR3 sequences, around a third seen once. These receptors' antigens are unknown. Material: cultured CD8+ T cells from PBMCs, obtained from culture after CMV antigen stimulation. These TCRs come from a human donor in good health (CMV status not recorded). Some clones in this sample may be carry-over from other donors' samples.

In this sample, this clonotype turned up a few times. This rearrangement joins TRBV3-1 to TRBJ2-1, with 11 nucleotides matching TRBD2. The germline V gene encodes CDR1 LGHDT and CDR2 YNNKEL (reference sequence). V lost 0 bases to trimming and J lost 4 bases; unmatched junction nucleotides: 5. The CDR3 extends over 17 amino acids. CDR3 loop: CASSQDFGTSGYNEQFF. The DNA for the CDR3 is TGTGCCAGCAGCCAAGATTTTGGGACTAGCGGTTACAATGAGCAGTTCTTC.

This clonotype has a handful of counts. The chain couples TRBV6-1 to TRBJ2-7; TRBD2 agrees at 11 bases. V lost 6 bases to trimming and J lost 7 bases; unmatched junction nucleotides: 11. This CDR3 comprises 15 residues. Germline V gene data show CDR1 as MNHNS and CDR2 as SASEGT. DNA for the CDR3: TGTGCCAGCAGGCGGGGGTTTAGCGGGGGGGATGAGCAGTACTTC. Protein product: CASRRGFSGGDEQYF.

In this sample, this clonotype turned up a few times. V usage is TRBV6-6 and J usage is TRBJ2-1; tentatively, D is TRBD2 (5 bases). Germline-derived CDR1 and CDR2 are MNHNY and SVGAGI (reference sequence). This CDR3 spans 13 amino acids. Trimming removed 7 bases from V and 7 bases from J, with 14 bases in between. CDR3 in amino acids: CASTPLGINEQFF. The CDR3 DNA follows: TGTGCCAGCACCCCCCTCGGGATAAATGAGCAGTTCTTC.

This chain connects TRBV6-6 to TRBJ2-7; possibly TRBD1 for D (6 bases). V gave up 8 bases and J gave up 2 bases, with 13 bases separating them. CDR1 and CDR2 from the germline V gene are MNHNY and SVGAGI (reference sequence). The CDR3 length is 13 residues. The CDR3 nucleotides are TGTGCCAGCGGCGAGACAGGCCCCTACGAGCAGTACTTC. As protein: CASGETGPYEQYF.

The genes are TRBV7-9 and TRBJ2-1; D gene uncertain. CDR3 length: 15 residues. V shed 5 bases and J shed 1 base, with 12 bases lying between them. Germline V gives CDR1 SEHNR, CDR2 FQNEAQ (reference sequence). CDR3 sequence: CASSPDTTSYNEQFF. The CDR3 DNA reads TGTGCCAGCAGCCCAGACACCACGTCCTACAATGAGCAGTTCTTC.

The chain uses TRBV19 and TRBJ1-1; 7 bases fit TRBD1. CDR1 is LNHDA and CDR2 is SQIVND in the germline V gene (reference sequence). This CDR3 has 17 residues. Germline trimming cut 3 bases from V and 0 bases from J; bases unmatched to any gene: 10. The CDR3 sequence is CASSIRTWGTVNTEAFF. In DNA, the CDR3 is TGTGCCAGTAGTATTAGGACCTGGGGGACAGTGAACACTGAAGCTTTCTTT.

The chain couples TRBV19 to TRBJ2-1; D might be TRBD2 (6 bases). Per germline, CDR1 LNHDA and CDR2 SQIVND (reference sequence). V was shortened by 7 bases and J by 1 base, with 14 bases between the two germline ends. This CDR3 is built from 15 residues. The CDR3: CASNGGVWSYNEQFF. The CDR3 bases are TGTGCCAGTAATGGCGGGGTTTGGTCCTACAATGAGCAGTTCTTC. The variable domain in full, with the rest retrieved from reference TRBV19 and TRBJ2-1, is DGGITQSPKYLFRKEGQNVTLSCEQNLNHDAMYWYRQDPGQGLRLIYYSQIVNDFQKGDIAEGYSVSREKKESFPLTVTSAQKNPTAFYLCASNGGVWSYNEQFFGPGTRLTVL.

This chain joins TRBV6-2 or TRBV6-3 and TRBJ1-5, with D perhaps matching TRBD1 (5 bases). This CDR3 has 16 residues. In germline, CDR1 is MNHEY, CDR2 SVGEGT. V lost 10 bases and J lost 5, with 24 bases in between. CDR3 nucleotide sequence: TGTGCCACTTCCTATCCTACGGGACGGGTAGATCAGCCCCAGCATTTT. It yields the protein CATSYPTGRVDQPQHF.

The V gene is TRBV4-1, the J gene TRBJ2-7, with TRBD1 identical over 7 bases. CDR3 length: 17 residues. CDR1 MGHRA and CDR2 YSYEKL come from the germline V gene. V dropped 3 bases and J dropped 2; count of bases not matched to a gene: 13. CDR3 nucleotides: TGCGCCAGCAGCCAGACCCAGGACAGGATGATCACCTACGAGCAGTACTTC. Translated, it gives CASSQTQDRMITYEQYF.

The sample holds a few counts of this clonotype. The chain links TRBV9 to TRBJ2-5; unclear D gene. CDR1 and CDR2 from the germline V gene are SGDLS and YYNGEE. This CDR3 has 17 residues. Trimming removed 3 bases from V and 3 bases from J, with 21 bases in between. This chain's CDR3 is CASSERPLQRSKETQYF. The CDR3 bases are TGTGCCAGCAGCGAAAGGCCTTTACAGAGATCCAAAGAGACCCAGTACTTC.

The chain has TRBV6-1 and TRBJ2-5; TRBD2 matches 10 bases. V dropped 6 bases and J dropped 3; count of bases not matched to a gene: 7. The germline CDR1 and CDR2 sequences are MNHNS and SASEGT. The CDR3 length is 15 residues. CDR3 sequence reads: CASSHFGLAEETQYF. For the CDR3, the DNA is TGTGCCAGCAGCCACTTCGGACTAGCGGAAGAGACCCAGTACTTC.

CDR3 sequence reads: CASRDGRGGSYEQYF. CDR3 nucleotides: TGTGCCAGCAGGGACGGTAGAGGCGGCTCCTACGAGCAGTACTTC. This chain uses TRBV27 with TRBJ2-7; D gene uncertain. Trimming took off 6 bases at V and 0 bases at J, with 15 bases between the two ends. The CDR3 sequence is 15 residues long. Germline CDR1 MNHEY, CDR2 SMNVEV (reference sequence).

The V gene is TRBV2, the J gene TRBJ1-6; no reliable D call. The length of the CDR3 is 15 residues. Germline CDR1 is SNHLY and CDR2 is FYNNEI. Trimming removed 3 bases from V and 6 bases from J, with 12 bases in between. CDR3 DNA: TGTGCCAGCAGTGACGGGGAGGCGGCTAATTCACCCCTCCACTTT. Translating it yields CASSDGEAANSPLHF.

This clonotype was seen at least ten times. The chain joins TRBV25-1 to TRBJ1-1; D unclear. Germline CDR1 MGHDK, CDR2 SYGVNS. Trimming removed 3 bases at V and 1 base at J, with 3 bases between. This CDR3 is 12 amino acids long. The CDR3 reads CASSDWNTEAFF. CDR3 DNA: TGTGCCAGCAGTGATTGGAACACTGAAGCTTTCTTT.

This chain connects TRBV19 to TRBJ2-2; D assignment may be TRBD1 or TRBD2 (5 bases each). Germline lookup yields CDR1 LNHDA and CDR2 SQIVND (reference sequence). The CDR3 is 15 amino acids. V lost 1 base and J 5 bases, leaving 11 bases between the germline ends. CDR3 sequence (DNA): TGTGCCAGTAGTATAGGAGGGGACCTGACCGGGGAGCTGTTTTTT. Residues: CASSIGGDLTGELFF.

This chain links TRBV12-3 or TRBV12-4 with TRBJ1-2, with 9 positions matching TRBD1. The CDR3 spans 15 residues. The junction had 17 bases not matched to a gene; V was cut back by 10 bases and J by 8 bases. The CDR3 is CATSTGGSGDTGYTF. For the CDR3, the DNA is TGTGCCACCTCGACAGGGGGTAGTGGGGATACAGGCTACACCTTC.

The gene calls are TRBV20-1 and TRBJ2-7; the match to TRBD2 covers 10 bases. V was pared by 1 base and J by 3 bases, with 15 bases of the junction left unmatched. The CDR3 contains 18 residues. CDR1 DFQATT and CDR2 SNEGSKA come from the germline V gene (reference sequence). This chain's CDR3 is CSARGGVAGGLRGYEQYF. In DNA, the CDR3 is TGCAGTGCTAGAGGGGGAGTAGCGGGGGGTCTTCGAGGCTACGAGCAGTACTTC.

This clonotype was found a few times. This chain joins TRBV28 and TRBJ1-4; D gene unclear. CDR1 is MDHEN, CDR2 SYDVKM, per germline. V was trimmed by 1 base and J by 0 bases, leaving 18 bases between them. There are 19 residues in the CDR3. The CDR3 DNA follows: TGTGCCAGCAGTTTATCGGGCAGTTATGACCCAGCAACTAATGAAAAACTGTTTTTT. Translated, it gives CASSLSGSYDPATNEKLFF.

The chain combines TRBV29-1 with TRBJ1-2; no clear D. CDR3 length: 12 amino acids. In germline, CDR1 is SQVTM, CDR2 ANQGSEA. V was cut by 3 bases and J by 2 bases, with 7 bases left in between. CDR3 region: CSVDLGNYGYTF. CDR3 nucleotides: TGCAGCGTTGATCTAGGAAACTATGGCTACACCTTC.

In DNA, the CDR3 is TGTGCCACCAGCAGAGAGAGAGGGGGACAGGGCAATCAGCCCCAGCATTTT. It is translated as CATSRERGGQGNQPQHF. J is TRBJ1-5 and V is TRBV15; 8 positions match TRBD1. The CDR3 totals 17 residues. After removal of 0 bases from V and 2 bases from J, the junction contained 6 bases not matched to a gene. Germline CDR1 and CDR2: LNHNV and YYDKDF (reference sequence).

The chain has TRBV11-1 and TRBJ2-5; 7 bases match TRBD2. CDR1 is SGHAT and CDR2 is FQDESV in the germline V gene (reference sequence). V lost 11 bases to trimming and J lost 5 bases; unmatched junction nucleotides: 2. The CDR3 is 10 amino acids. DNA for the CDR3: TGTGCCCCCGGGGGGGAGACCCAGTACTTC. Amino acid sequence: CAPGGETQYF.

The chain links TRBV6-1 to TRBJ1-6; possible D gene TRBD1, 5 bases. V was cut by 1 base and J by 10 bases, with 14 bases left in between. CDR3 length equals 15 residues. CDR1 and CDR2 from the germline V gene are MNHNS and SASEGT. Here the CDR3 DNA reads TGTGCCAGCAGTGAAGGGGACCTCTGGGGCTCACCCCTCCACTTT. Residues: CASSEGDLWGSPLHF.